A single sample gave rise to the 22 T cell receptor beta chains below, sequenced in a study of blood T cell repertoires in COVID-19. The repertoire was sequenced with immunoSEQ multiplex PCR; TCRdb's copy has only in-frame clones and lacks some. The sample shows about 60,000 clones, 83% of them seen only once. Sequencing was done on a sample of peripheral blood. The receptors come from a man aged 50 or older with COVID-19, enrolled during active disease.

The chain links TRBV2 to TRBJ2-2; TRBD1 matches 8 bases. CDR3 length equals 16 residues. V dropped 7 bases and J dropped 1; count of bases not matched to a gene: 8. Germline V gene data show CDR1 as SNHLY and CDR2 as FYNNEI. CDR3 sequence (DNA): TGTGCCAGCATTTCAACCGGGACAGGGAACACCGGGGAGCTGTTTTTT. It is translated as CASISTGTGNTGELFF.

The DNA of the CDR3 is TGTGCCAGCAGCCCCACAGGGGACAATTCACCCCTCCACTTT. Translation: CASSPTGDNSPLHF. The chain carries TRBV27 and TRBJ1-6, with 7 nucleotides matching TRBD1. The length of the CDR3 is 14 residues. The trim removed 6 bases at V and 7 bases at J, leaving 6 bases unmatched. Germline loops: CDR1 MNHEY, CDR2 SMNVEV (reference sequence).

This chain connects TRBV15 to TRBJ1-2; tentatively, D is TRBD1 (6 bases). Germline CDR1 and CDR2: LNHNV and YYDKDF (reference sequence). CDR3 length: 14 residues. Trimming took off 2 bases at V and 4 bases at J, with 11 bases between the two ends. CDR3 sequence: CATSRRGGSYGYTF. The CDR3, as DNA: TGTGCCACCAGCAGAAGAGGGGGTAGCTATGGCTACACCTTC.

This chain connects TRBV7-6 to TRBJ1-6; D ambiguous. CDR1 SGHVS and CDR2 FNYEAQ come from the germline V gene. This CDR3 is 17 amino acids long. The V gene lost 5 bases and the J gene lost 5 bases, with 19 bases spanning the gap. CDR3 nucleotide sequence: TGTGCCAGCAGCCCATTAGCGCCGGGCCCTCATAATTCACCCCTCCACTTT. Its protein product is CASSPLAPGPHNSPLHF.

The chain uses TRBV27 and TRBJ2-3; 8 bases map to TRBD1. CDR1 MNHEY and CDR2 SMNVEV come from the germline V gene (reference sequence). This CDR3 region has 13 residues. V shed 5 bases and J 5 bases; nucleotides not matched to a gene: 3. CDR3 DNA sequence: TGTGCCAGCAGTAAGACAGGGGTAGATACGCAGTATTTT. The encoded protein is CASSKTGVDTQYF.

The J gene is TRBJ2-5, the V gene TRBV14; TRBD2 matches at 8 bases. Germline V gene data show CDR1 as SGHDN and CDR2 as FVKESK. This CDR3 is built from 17 residues. J lost 4 bases, V lost 4 bases, and 14 bases had no gene match. CDR3 sequence (DNA): TGTGCCAGCAGCCGACTCCCCGGCAGCGGGAGAAGAGAGACCCAGTACTTC. Residues: CASSRLPGSGRRETQYF.

The V call is TRBV5-6, the J call TRBJ1-2; 7 nucleotides agree with TRBD1. CDR1 SGHDT and CDR2 YYEEEE come from the germline V gene. The CDR3 has 14 residues. After removal of 5 bases from V and 1 base from J, the junction contained 5 bases not matched to a gene. For the CDR3, the DNA is TGTGCCAGCAGACGTACAGGGGTTAACTATGGCTACACCTTC. It is translated as CASRRTGVNYGYTF.

This clone was seen more than once but under ten times. The chain is built from TRBV14 and TRBJ2-7; a weak D match, TRBD2 (7 bases). The CDR3 is made up of 15 amino acids. In germline, CDR1 is SGHDN, CDR2 FVKESK. V lost 3 bases to trimming and J lost 5 bases, with 17 bases between them. In DNA, the CDR3 is TGTGCCAGCAGCCAGACCGCGGGGGCTGCGAACGAGCAGTACTTC. Translating it yields CASSQTAGAANEQYF. The variable domain in full, completed from reference TRBV14 and TRBJ2-7, reads EAGVTQFPSHSVIEKGQTVTLRCDPISGHDNLYWYRRVMGKEIKFLLHFVKESKQDESGMPNNRFLAERTGGTYSTLKVQPAELEDSGVYFCASSQTAGAANEQYFGPGTRLTVT.

The chain joins TRBV30 to TRBJ1-1; 9 bases align to TRBD1. The CDR3 spans 17 residues. V shed 4 bases and J 3 bases; nucleotides not matched to a gene: 15. Germline CDR1 reads GTSNPN; CDR2 reads SVGIG (reference sequence). The CDR3 region is CAWTQTTGGGGYTEAFF. CDR3 bases: TGTGCCTGGACCCAAACTACAGGGGGCGGCGGGTACACTGAAGCTTTCTTT.

The V gene is TRBV18, the J gene TRBJ2-2, with 13 bases identical to TRBD2. In germline, CDR1 is KGHSH, CDR2 LQKENI. CDR3 size: 19 residues. V trimming: 1 base; J trimming: 0 bases; junction bases outside the gene matches: 5. The CDR3 sequence is CASSPRGLAGTANTGELFF. Here the CDR3 DNA reads TGTGCCAGCTCACCACGGGGACTAGCGGGGACCGCGAACACCGGGGAGCTGTTTTTT.

The chain recombines TRBV3-1 (or the pseudogene TRBV3-2) with TRBJ2-3; TRBD2 matches 10 bases. CDR1 LGHDT and CDR2 YNNKEL come from the germline V gene (reference sequence). Unmatched junction bases numbered 8, after V lost 2 bases and J lost 6 bases. CDR3 length: 16 amino acids. The CDR3, as DNA: TGTGCCAGCAGCCAAATCCCTAGCGGGAGAGGCGATACGCAGTATTTT. It encodes CASSQIPSGRGDTQYF.

This clone was counted once. The CDR3 reads CASRVGTGIYEQYF. Written as DNA, the CDR3 is TGTGCCAGCAGAGTCGGGACAGGGATCTACGAGCAGTACTTC. This rearrangement joins TRBV6-1 to TRBJ2-7, with 9 positions matching TRBD1. J gave up 3 bases and V 6 bases, and 6 bases lay outside the gene matches. The CDR3 is 14 amino acids. CDR1 and CDR2 from the germline V gene are MNHNS and SASEGT.

This clone was seen a few times. The chain links TRBV10-3 to TRBJ2-5, with a possible D match to TRBD2 (5 bases). V was shortened by 7 bases and J by 0 bases, with 9 bases between the two germline ends. Germline V gene data show CDR1 as ENHRY and CDR2 as SYGVKD. This CDR3 contains 13 residues. The CDR3 protein is CAIKAGYQETQYF. The CDR3 DNA reads as TGTGCCATCAAGGCGGGCTACCAAGAGACCCAGTACTTC.

V and J are TRBV7-2 and TRBJ1-2; TRBD1 agrees at 10 bases. CDR1 and CDR2 from the germline V gene are SGHTA and FQGNSA. After removal of 4 bases from V and 8 bases from J, the junction contained 10 bases not matched to a gene. The CDR3 consists of 15 residues. CDR3 sequence reads: CASSYSSLTGGGYTF. Written as DNA, the CDR3 is TGTGCCAGCAGCTACTCCTCGTTGACAGGGGGCGGCTACACCTTC.

V is TRBV5-4 and J is TRBJ2-1, with 7 bases aligning to TRBD2. From germline, CDR1 is SGHNT and CDR2 YYREEE (reference sequence). The CDR3 is 15 residues long. With 1 base clipped from V and 7 bases from J, the junction kept 8 bases outside the gene matches. The CDR3 sequence is CASSLPGRSSNEQFF. For the CDR3, the DNA is TGTGCCAGCAGCTTGCCCGGGAGGAGTAGTAATGAGCAGTTCTTC.

This clone appeared a single time. This rearrangement joins TRBV11-2 to TRBJ2-3; D is possibly TRBD2 (6 bases). From germline, CDR1 is SGHAT and CDR2 FQNNGV. There are 16 residues in the CDR3. The V and J ends lost 4 bases and 4 bases respectively, with 18 bases between them. Here the CDR3 reads CASSSSAGFDPDTQYF. The CDR3 DNA reads as TGTGCCAGCAGCTCATCAGCGGGTTTTGATCCAGATACGCAGTATTTT.

V and J are TRBV6-5 and TRBJ2-1; 9 bases fit TRBD1. This CDR3 region has 15 residues. Trimming removed 9 bases from V and 6 bases from J; junction bases left unmatched: 12. Germline lookup yields CDR1 MNHEY and CDR2 SVGAGI. CDR3 bases: TGTGCCAGTTACAAGAGTGGGACAGGGTCCAATGAGCAGTTCTTC. Its protein product is CASYKSGTGSNEQFF.

The rearrangement links TRBV11-2 to TRBJ2-5, with D tentatively TRBD2 (5 bases). Germline assignment: CDR1 SGHAT and CDR2 FQNNGV. V lost 1 base and J 2 bases, leaving 11 bases between the germline ends. The CDR3 loop spans 15 amino acids. The CDR3, as DNA: TGTGCCAGCAGCTTAGCAGGCGGGTTACAAGAGACCCAGTACTTC. Amino acid sequence: CASSLAGGLQETQYF. Supplemented by reference TRBV11-2 and TRBJ2-5, the full variable domain reads EAGVAQSPRYKIIEKRQSVAFWCNPISGHATLYWYQQILGQGPKLLIQFQNNGVVDDSQLPKDRFSAERLKGVDSTLKIQPAKLEDSAVYLCASSLAGGLQETQYFGPGTRLLVL.

V is TRBV18 and J is TRBJ1-2; 9 bases agree with TRBD1. Germline CDR1 reads KGHSH; CDR2 reads LQKENI. The CDR3 has 14 residues. V shed 2 bases and J 8 bases; nucleotides not matched to a gene: 6. The CDR3 DNA follows: TGTGCCAGCTCACCATATATCACAGGGGGCGGCTACACCTTC. Translating it yields CASSPYITGGGYTF.

The chain is built from TRBV18 and TRBJ2-1, with TRBD2 matching over 8 bases. Germline CDR1 KGHSH, CDR2 LQKENI. This CDR3 comprises 15 residues. V lost 0 bases and J lost 5; bases outside the gene matches: 3. The DNA for the CDR3 is TGTGCCAGCTCACCACCGGGACTAGGGGACAATGAGCAGTTCTTC. Its protein product is CASSPPGLGDNEQFF.

The CDR3 DNA sequence: TGCGCCAGCAGCTTAGGACAGGGGAGGTACGAGCAGTACTTC. Protein: CASSLGQGRYEQYF. The chain uses TRBV5-1 and TRBJ2-7, with TRBD1 matching 9 bases. This CDR3 is built from 14 residues. From germline, CDR1 is SGHRS and CDR2 YFSETQ. The V and J ends lost 2 bases and 4 bases, in that order; junction bases with no gene match: 4. Full variable domain (missing parts from reference TRBV5-1 and TRBJ2-7): KAGVTQTPRYLIKTRGQQVTLSCSPISGHRSVSWYQQTPGQGLQFLFEYFSETQRNKGNFPGRFSGRQFSNSRSEMNVSTLELGDSALYLCASSLGQGRYEQYFGPGTRLTVT.

The V and J genes are TRBV7-2 and TRBJ1-2, with 8 bases identical to TRBD1. J lost 8 bases, V lost 1 base, and 3 bases had no gene match. This CDR3 comprises 13 residues. Germline CDR1 is SGHTA and CDR2 is FQGNSA. CDR3 sequence: CASSLVTGEGYTF. CDR3 bases: TGTGCCAGCAGCTTAGTGACAGGGGAGGGCTACACCTTC.